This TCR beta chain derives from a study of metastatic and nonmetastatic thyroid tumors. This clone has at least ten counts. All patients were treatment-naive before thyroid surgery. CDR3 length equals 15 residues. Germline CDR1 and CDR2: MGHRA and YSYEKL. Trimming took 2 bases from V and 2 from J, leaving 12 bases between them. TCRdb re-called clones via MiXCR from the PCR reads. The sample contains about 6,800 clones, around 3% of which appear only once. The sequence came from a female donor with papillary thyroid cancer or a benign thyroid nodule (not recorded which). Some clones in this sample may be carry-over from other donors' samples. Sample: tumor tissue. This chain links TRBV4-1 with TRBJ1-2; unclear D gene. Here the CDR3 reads CASSQSPGTNYGYTF. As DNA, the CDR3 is TGCGCCAGCAGCCAATCACCGGGAACGAACTATGGCTACACCTTC.